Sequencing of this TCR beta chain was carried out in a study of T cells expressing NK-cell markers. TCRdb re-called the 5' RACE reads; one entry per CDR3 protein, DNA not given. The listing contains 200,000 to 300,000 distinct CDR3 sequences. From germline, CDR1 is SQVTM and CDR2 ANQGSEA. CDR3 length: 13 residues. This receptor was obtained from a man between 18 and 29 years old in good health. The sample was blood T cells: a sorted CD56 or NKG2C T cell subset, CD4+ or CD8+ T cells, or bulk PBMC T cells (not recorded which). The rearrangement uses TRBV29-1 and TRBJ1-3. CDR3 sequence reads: CSVAQSSGNTIYF.